This T cell receptor (beta chain) was recorded in a study of T cell changes during pregnancy in multiple sclerosis. Repertoires were generated with immunoSEQ multiplex PCR, while TCRdb's copy carries only in-frame clones and drops some. The data contain about 100,000 clones, 90% to 95% of them singletons. Germline lookup yields CDR1 MNHNS and CDR2 SASEGT. V lost 4 bases and J lost 6; bases outside the gene matches: 4. This CDR3 comprises 14 residues. The starting material was peripheral blood, obtained in the second trimester of pregnancy. This TCR derives from a female donor with multiple sclerosis, enrolled in a pregnancy study. The rearrangement uses TRBV6-1 and TRBJ1-5; 9 nucleotides align to TRBD1. The CDR3 sequence is CASSGDREAQPQHF. In DNA form, the CDR3 reads TGTGCCAGCAGTGGGGACAGGGAGGCTCAGCCCCAGCATTTT.